This T cell receptor beta chain was obtained from a study of graft-versus-host responses after intestinal transplantation. Study overall: Anti-thymocyte globulin was used for induction in all recipients, who then took tacrolimus and steroids for 2 to 4 years.

The method was immunoSEQ multiplex PCR; TCRdb's version includes in-frame clones alone and lacks a portion of them. The profile shows tens of thousands of clones, 85% to 95% of them singletons. Study results and limitations: Researchers found peak circulating GvH clone levels linked to early post-transplant HvG declines. Present in recipient marrow, GvH clones included some that appeared first in ileum or blood. High graft-versus-host to host-versus-graft clonal ratios were found in allografts of patients who had graft-donor T cell macrochimerism.

The V gene's germline CDR1 is SGDLS and CDR2 YYNGEE. The CDR3 length is 18 residues. J lost 2 bases, V lost 0 bases, and 5 bases had no gene match. About this clone itself: Antigen: not known.

The chain employs TRBV9 and TRBJ2-6; 10 bases fit TRBD1. The sample was PBMCs, taken about 9 months after intestinal transplant. The sequence was obtained from a human patient who received an intestinal transplant, so some T cells may come from the graft donor. The CDR3 here is CASSVGDRGLAGANVLTF. The CDR3 nucleotides are TGTGCCAGCAGCGTAGGAGACAGGGGGCTCGCTGGGGCCAACGTCCTGACTTTC.